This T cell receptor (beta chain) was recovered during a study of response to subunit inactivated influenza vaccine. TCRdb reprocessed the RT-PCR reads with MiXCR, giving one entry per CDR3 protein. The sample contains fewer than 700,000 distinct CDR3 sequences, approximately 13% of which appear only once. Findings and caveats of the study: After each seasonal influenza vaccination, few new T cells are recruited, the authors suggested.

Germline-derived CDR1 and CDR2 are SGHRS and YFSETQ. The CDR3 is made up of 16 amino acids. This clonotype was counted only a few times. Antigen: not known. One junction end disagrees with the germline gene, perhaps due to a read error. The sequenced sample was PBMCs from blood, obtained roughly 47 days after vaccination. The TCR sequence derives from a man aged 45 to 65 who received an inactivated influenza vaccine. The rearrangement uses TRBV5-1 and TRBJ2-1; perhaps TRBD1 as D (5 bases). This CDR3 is CASSLSQGPSNNEQFF. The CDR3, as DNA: TGCGCCAGCAGCTTGTCCCAGGGTCCCTCCAACAATGAGCAGTTCTTC.